These T cell receptor beta chains were read from a single sample in a study of T cells in Graves' hyperthyroidism and ophthalmopathy. A single record per CDR3 protein comes from TCRdb applying MiXCR to the multiplex PCR reads. The data contain 500,000 to 650,000 distinct CDR3 sequences, 11% to 15% of them singletons. Sequenced input: blood. The receptors shown here come from a woman in her thirties or forties with Graves' hyperthyroidism. Each CDR3 is given with its conserved first and last residue. Each record gives: D gene, J gene, clone size, V gene, CDR3 protein, CDR3 DNA. The D gene is left open where the match is weak. Clone sizes are given selectively: once, few, many, or a class where the clone is expanded.

TRBD2	TRBJ2-1	NA	TRBV20-1	CSSYTGTSGPVYNEQFF	TGCAGTTCTTACACCGGGACTAGCGGACCTGTTTACAATGAGCAGTTCTTC
NA	TRBJ1-3	many	TRBV11-2	CASRATTGLGGNTIYF	TGTGCCAGCAGAGCAACGACCGGGCTCGGCGGAAACACCATATATTTT
TRBD1	TRBJ2-3	many	TRBV2	CASSSRTGGGTDTQYF	TGTGCCAGCAGCTCCCGGACAGGGGGCGGCACAGATACGCAGTATTTT
NA	TRBJ2-3	NA	TRBV6-1	CASSYTQGVGDTQYF	TGTGCCAGCAGTTACACACAGGGCGTTGGAGATACGCAGTATTTT
NA	TRBJ2-5	NA	TRBV15	CATSSQGFGETQYF	TGTGCCACCAGCAGTCAGGGGTTTGGAGAGACCCAGTACTTC
NA	TRBJ1-5	few	TRBV19	CASSIQGVRNQPQHF	TGTGCCAGTAGTATTCAGGGCGTTCGCAATCAGCCCCAGCATTTT
TRBD2	TRBJ2-3	NA	TRBV3-1	CASSQAGTSGRDTQYF	TGTGCCAGCAGCCAGGCCGGGACTAGCGGGAGAGATACGCAGTATTTT
NA	TRBJ1-3	NA	TRBV15	CATSRDTTTGNTIYF	TGTGCCACCAGCAGAGATACGACAACTGGAAACACCATATATTTT
NA	TRBJ2-5	NA	TRBV6-2/TRBV6-3	CASTTSLGTQYF	TGTGCCAGCACTACTAGTTTAGGGACCCAGTACTTC
NA	TRBJ2-2	many	TRBV7-3	CASSLTRASGELFF	TGTGCCAGCAGCTTAACCAGGGCCTCCGGGGAGCTGTTTTTT
NA	TRBJ2-1	many	TRBV20-1	CSARARGDEQFF	TGCAGTGCTAGGGCTAGGGGAGATGAGCAGTTCTTC
TRBD2	TRBJ2-7	few	TRBV2	CASSEGASGSRQF	TGTGCCAGCAGTGAAGGGGCTAGCGGATCCCGGCAGTTC
TRBD2	TRBJ2-5	many	TRBV12-3/TRBV12-4	CASSRTSGKMETQYF	TGTGCCAGCAGCCGGACTAGCGGAAAAATGGAGACCCAGTACTTC
NA	TRBJ2-2	many	TRBV28	CASSTGTPNTGELFF	TGTGCCAGCAGCACCGGGACTCCGAACACCGGGGAGCTGTTTTTT
NA	TRBJ2-3	many	TRBV20-1	CSARSPGPQSGTDTQYF	TGCAGTGCTAGATCCCCGGGCCCCCAGTCGGGCACAGATACGCAGTATTTT
TRBD2	TRBJ2-7	many	TRBV20-1	CSARDPLAGEQVVYEQYF	TGCAGTGCTAGAGATCCCCTAGCGGGAGAACAAGTGGTTTACGAGCAGTACTTC
TRBD1	TRBJ1-1	many	TRBV2	CASSEAHLPGQGSTEAFF	TGTGCCAGCAGTGAAGCGCACCTCCCTGGACAGGGGAGTACTGAAGCTTTCTTT